A selection of T cell receptor beta chains follows, all from one sample in a study of regulatory T cells in long-lasting Graves disease. TCRdb re-called the multiplex PCR reads with MiXCR, one entry per CDR3 protein. The sample includes under 450,000 distinct CDR3 sequences, approximately 25% of them seen just once. The input for sequencing was peripheral blood mononuclear cells (PBMCs), taken when the disease was refractory, from a patient treated with antithyroid drugs. The source of these receptors is a woman aged 40 to 50 with Graves disease. CDR3s include the opening cysteine and the closing phenylalanine or tryptophan. The order of the fields is V gene, D gene, clone size, J gene, CDR3 DNA, CDR3 protein. D genes are given only for firm matches. A clone size is listed for some rows: how often the clone was seen (once, few, many), or a class if it is expanded.

TRBV15,TRBD2,few,TRBJ2-1,TGTGCCACCAGCAGAAGGACTAGCGGGAGGAATGAGCAGTTCTTC,CATSRRTSGRNEQFF
TRBV5-1,TRBD1,NA,TRBJ2-7,TGCGCCAGCAGCCAGACAGGGGGATCCTACGAGCAGTACTTC,CASSQTGGSYEQYF
TRBV20-1,TRBD1,many,TRBJ1-1,TGCAGTGCTAGAGCCCCAGGGGGCGTGAACGCTGAAGCTTTCTTT,CSARAPGGVNAEAFF
TRBV5-6,NA,NA,TRBJ2-4,TGTGCCAGCAGCCTCGGGGCGTCAGCCAAAAACATTCAGTACTTC,CASSLGASAKNIQYF
TRBV28,NA,many,TRBJ1-1,TGTGCCAGCAGTTTATGGGCGCTTGCTGGGGACACTGAAGCTTTCTTT,CASSLWALAGDTEAFF
TRBV7-9,NA,NA,TRBJ1-4,TGTGCCAGCAGCTTGGGGGCCGGGGGGACATACGCCGAAAAACTGTTTTTT,CASSLGAGGTYAEKLFF
TRBV6-5,TRBD2,NA,TRBJ2-2,TGTGCCAGCAGTTACAATATAGCGGGAGTGGAGCTGTTTTTT,CASSYNIAGVELFF
TRBV3-1,NA,many,TRBJ2-5,TGTGCCAGCAGCCGAACGACCAAGATAGAGACCCAGTACTTC,CASSRTTKIETQYF
TRBV2,TRBD2,many,TRBJ2-1,TGTGCCAGCGGAGGACTAGTTTTCAATGAGCAGTTCTTC,CASGGLVFNEQFF
TRBV19,NA,few,TRBJ1-1,TGTGCCAGTAGGAGGGACGGGATGAACACTGAAGCTTTCTTT,CASRRDGMNTEAFF